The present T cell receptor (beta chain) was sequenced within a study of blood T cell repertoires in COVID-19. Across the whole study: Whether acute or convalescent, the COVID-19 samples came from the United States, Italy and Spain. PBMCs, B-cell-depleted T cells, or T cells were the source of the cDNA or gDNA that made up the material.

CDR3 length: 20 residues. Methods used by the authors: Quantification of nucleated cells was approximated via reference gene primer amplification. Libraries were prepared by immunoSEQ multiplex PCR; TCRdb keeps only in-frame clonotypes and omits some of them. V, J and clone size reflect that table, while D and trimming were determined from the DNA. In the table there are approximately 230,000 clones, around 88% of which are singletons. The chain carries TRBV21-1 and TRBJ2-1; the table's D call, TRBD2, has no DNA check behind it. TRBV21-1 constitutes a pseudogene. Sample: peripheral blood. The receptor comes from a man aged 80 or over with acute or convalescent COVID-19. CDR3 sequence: CASSKAGLAGGPDGYNEQFF. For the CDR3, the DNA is TGTGCCAGCAGCAAAGCGGGACTAGCGGGAGGGCCCGACGGTTACAATGAGCAGTTCTTC.